The clone carrying this T cell receptor (beta chain) has a handful of counts. The data derive from a study of CD8+CD57+ T cells in acquired aplastic anemia. Study-wide background: DNA from sorted CD4+ and CD8+ cells averaged around 3 ug.

V lost 5 bases and J lost 4, with 15 bases in between. This CDR3 comprises 15 residues. Germline V gives CDR1 SNHLY, CDR2 FYNNEI. Patients selected for sequencing had displayed CD8+CD57+ cell expansion by flow cytometry. Each patient had severe acquired aplastic anemia. The use of genomic DNA as template underpinned the TCR beta VDJ and CDR3 profiling. Using its own MiXCR run on the reads, TCRdb lists one record per CDR3 protein. The table includes 170,000 or so distinct CDR3 sequences, more than 40% detected once. This sequence originates from a human donor with aplastic anemia. Material for sequencing was sorted CD4+, CD8+, or CD8+CD57+ T cells (not recorded which) from PBMCs. The chain is built from TRBV2 and TRBJ2-1, with D possibly matching TRBD1 (7 bases). This CDR3 is CASSLDRAGYNEQFF. The CDR3 nucleotides are TGTGCCAGCAGTCTCGACAGGGCGGGATACAATGAGCAGTTCTTC.